The T cell receptor beta chain under discussion was sequenced for a study of T cells expressing NK-cell markers. Findings of the study overall: HCMV specificity of the expanded NKG2C+ T cell clones was not established. Dominant NKG2C+ clonotypes made up roughly 1.0-8% of CD8+ T cells in roughly 6 donors. Once again these clonotypes came out on top in the CD3+CD56-NKG2C+ fraction of several donors.

The authors generated TCR beta cDNA through 5'RACE template switching with UMIs. From the 5' RACE reads, TCRdb lists one entry per CDR3 protein and no DNA. The sample holds about 430,000 distinct CDR3 sequences. The CDR3 runs 15 residues. Germline-derived CDR1 and CDR2 are SNHLY and FYNNEI. As for this clonotype: Its matching antigen is unknown.

Sequencing was carried out using blood T cells: a sorted CD56 or NKG2C T cell subset, CD4+ or CD8+ T cells, or bulk PBMC T cells (not recorded which). The sequence was collected from a woman in her 50s in good health. This chain uses TRBV2 with TRBJ1-5; TCRdb outputs TRBD1, but without DNA this stays unchecked. The CDR3 sequence: CASSRDSRWGQPQHF.